These 7 T cell receptor beta chains were sequenced from one sample in a study of T cell responses to AZD1222 COVID-19 vaccine. Assay used: immunoSEQ multiplex PCR; TCRdb lists only in-frame clones, some missing. This table holds approximately 100,000 clones, about 91% found once. The source material was peripheral blood, sampled on day 0 of AZD1222 vaccination. All receptors come from an adult in good health.

A note on this clone: Other DNA sequences in the same sample also yield this CDR3. This sequence joins TRBV5-1 and TRBJ2-7; maybe TRBD1 (5 bases). V was trimmed by 4 bases and J by 0 bases, leaving 14 bases between them. CDR1 is SGHRS, CDR2 YFSETQ, per germline. The CDR3 runs 15 residues. DNA for the CDR3: TGCGCCAGCAGCGGCACAGGTCTACGCTCCTACGAGCAGTACTTC. Protein: CASSGTGLRSYEQYF. Using reference TRBV5-1 and TRBJ2-7 for the parts outside the CDR3, the full variable domain is KAGVTQTPRYLIKTRGQQVTLSCSPISGHRSVSWYQQTPGQGLQFLFEYFSETQRNKGNFPGRFSGRQFSNSRSEMNVSTLELGDSALYLCASSGTGLRSYEQYFGPGTRLTVT.

The chain recombines TRBV6-1 with TRBJ2-4; TRBD2 agrees at 7 bases. The CDR3 loop spans 16 amino acids. Germline V gene data show CDR1 as MNHNS and CDR2 as SASEGT. With V trimmed by 3 bases and J by 3 bases, 8 bases remained unmatched. CDR3 DNA sequence: TGTGCCAGCAGTGACCCCGGCGGGAGAGGCAAAAACATTCAGTACTTC. Translation gives CASSDPGGRGKNIQYF.

This chain links TRBV27 with TRBJ2-2, with 7 bases that match TRBD1. CDR1 MNHEY and CDR2 SMNVEV come from the germline V gene (reference sequence). The V gene end was trimmed by 6 bases and the J gene end by 6 bases; junction bases not matched to a gene: 10. The CDR3 covers 15 residues. The CDR3 DNA reads as TGTGCCAGCAGACAGTACGACAGGGTCTCCGGGGAGCTGTTTTTT. Its translation: CASRQYDRVSGELFF.

This clone was found once. The chain combines TRBV28 with TRBJ1-6; TRBD1 might be the D (6 bases). V dropped 4 bases and J dropped 7 bases, with 8 bases sitting between them. The CDR3 sequence is 13 residues long. Germline V gives CDR1 MDHEN, CDR2 SYDVKM. The CDR3 DNA sequence: TGTGCCAGCAGTTCCCAGGGGAATTCACCCCTCCACTTT. It is translated as CASSSQGNSPLHF.

The chain joins TRBV27 to TRBJ1-2, with D unresolved. Trimming pared 6 bases from V and 9 bases from J, leaving 8 bases between. The V gene's germline CDR1 is MNHEY and CDR2 SMNVEV (reference sequence). The CDR3 has 10 residues. CDR3 sequence: CASSGRRYTF. In DNA form, the CDR3 reads TGTGCCAGCAGCGGACGGCGCTACACCTTC.

This chain links TRBV11-2 with TRBJ1-1; no clear D. The CDR3 has 14 residues. CDR1 and CDR2 from the germline V gene are SGHAT and FQNNGV. Trimming cost V 1 base and J 1 base, with 7 bases left between them. The CDR3 is CASSLAGSNTEAFF. DNA of the CDR3: TGTGCCAGCAGCTTAGCGGGCTCGAACACTGAAGCTTTCTTT.

V gene TRBV2 combines with J gene TRBJ1-1, with D possibly matching TRBD1 (6 bases). In germline, CDR1 is SNHLY, CDR2 FYNNEI. The CDR3 spans 13 residues. The germline V and J ends were trimmed by 6 bases and 0 bases, with 8 bases remaining between them. The CDR3: CASRGTLNTEAFF. For the CDR3, the DNA is TGTGCCAGCAGGGGGACATTGAACACTGAAGCTTTCTTT.